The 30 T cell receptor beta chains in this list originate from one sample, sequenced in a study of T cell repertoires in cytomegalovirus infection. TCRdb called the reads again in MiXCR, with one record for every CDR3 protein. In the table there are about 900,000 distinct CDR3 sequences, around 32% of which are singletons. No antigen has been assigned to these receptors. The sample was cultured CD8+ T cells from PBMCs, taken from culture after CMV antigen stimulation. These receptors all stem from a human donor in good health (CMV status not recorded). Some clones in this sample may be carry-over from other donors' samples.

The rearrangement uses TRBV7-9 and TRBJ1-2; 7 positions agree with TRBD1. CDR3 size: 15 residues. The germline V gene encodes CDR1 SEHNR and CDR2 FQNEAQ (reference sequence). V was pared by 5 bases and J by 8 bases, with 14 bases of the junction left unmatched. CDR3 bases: TGTGCCAGCAGCCCCAACCGACAGGGCCAGGGGGGCTACACCTTC. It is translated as CASSPNRQGQGGYTF.

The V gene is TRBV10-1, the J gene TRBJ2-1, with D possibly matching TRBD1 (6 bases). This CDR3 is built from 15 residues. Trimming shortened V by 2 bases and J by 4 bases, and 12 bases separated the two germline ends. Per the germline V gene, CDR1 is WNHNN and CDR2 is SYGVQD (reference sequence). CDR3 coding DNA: TGCGCCAGCAGTGAGGGCAGGGGAGCTTACAATGAGCAGTTCTTC. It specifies CASSEGRGAYNEQFF.

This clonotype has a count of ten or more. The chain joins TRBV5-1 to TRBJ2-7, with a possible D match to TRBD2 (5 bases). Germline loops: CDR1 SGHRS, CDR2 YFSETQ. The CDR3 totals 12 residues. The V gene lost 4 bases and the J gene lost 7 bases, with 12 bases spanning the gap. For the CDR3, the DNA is TGCGCCAGCAGCCTACGCGGGTGGGAGCAGTACTTC. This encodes CASSLRGWEQYF.

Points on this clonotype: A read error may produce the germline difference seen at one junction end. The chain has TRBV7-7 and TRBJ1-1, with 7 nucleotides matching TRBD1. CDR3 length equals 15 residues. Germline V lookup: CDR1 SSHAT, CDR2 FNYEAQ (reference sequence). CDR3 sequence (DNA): TGTGCTAGCAGCCCTTTCACAGGGGCGGGCACTGAAGCTTTCTTT. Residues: CASSPFTGAGTEAFF.

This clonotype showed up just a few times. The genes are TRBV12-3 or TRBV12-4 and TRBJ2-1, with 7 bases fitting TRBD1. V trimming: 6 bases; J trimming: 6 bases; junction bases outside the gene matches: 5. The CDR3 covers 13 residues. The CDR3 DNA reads TGTGCCAGCAGGGCAGGGGGTCTCAATGAGCAGTTCTTC. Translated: CASRAGGLNEQFF.

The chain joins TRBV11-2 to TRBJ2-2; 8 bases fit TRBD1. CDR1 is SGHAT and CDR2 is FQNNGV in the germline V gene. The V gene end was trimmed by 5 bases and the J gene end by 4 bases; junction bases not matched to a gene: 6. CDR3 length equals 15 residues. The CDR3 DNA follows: TGTGCCAGCAGCAACGGACAGGGAGGCACCGGGGAGCTGTTTTTT. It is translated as CASSNGQGGTGELFF.

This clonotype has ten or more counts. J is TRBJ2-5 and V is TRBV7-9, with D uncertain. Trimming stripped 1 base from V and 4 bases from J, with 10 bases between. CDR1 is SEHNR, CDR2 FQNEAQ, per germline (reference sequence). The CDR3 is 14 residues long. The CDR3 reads CASSLEGLGETQYF. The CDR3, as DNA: TGTGCCAGCAGCTTAGAAGGGTTGGGAGAGACCCAGTACTTC.

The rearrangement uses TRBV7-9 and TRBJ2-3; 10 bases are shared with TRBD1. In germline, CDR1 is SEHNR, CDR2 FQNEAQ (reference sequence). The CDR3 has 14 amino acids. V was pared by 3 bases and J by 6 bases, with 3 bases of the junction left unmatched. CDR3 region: CASSFATGGDTQYF. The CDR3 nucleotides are TGTGCCAGCAGCTTTGCGACAGGGGGCGATACGCAGTATTTT.

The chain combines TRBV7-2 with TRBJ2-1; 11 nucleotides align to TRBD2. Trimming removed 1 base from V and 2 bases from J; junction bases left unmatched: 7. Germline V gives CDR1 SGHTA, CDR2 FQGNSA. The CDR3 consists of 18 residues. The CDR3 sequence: CTSSLGLAGGRAYNEQFF. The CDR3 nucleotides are TGTACCAGCAGCTTAGGGCTAGCGGGGGGCAGGGCCTACAATGAGCAGTTCTTC. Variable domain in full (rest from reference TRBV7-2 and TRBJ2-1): GAGVSQSPSNKVTEKGKDVELRCDPISGHTALYWYRQSLGQGLEFLIYFQGNSAPDKSGLPSDRFSAERTGGSVSTLTIQRTQQEDSAVYLCTSSLGLAGGRAYNEQFFGPGTRLTVL.

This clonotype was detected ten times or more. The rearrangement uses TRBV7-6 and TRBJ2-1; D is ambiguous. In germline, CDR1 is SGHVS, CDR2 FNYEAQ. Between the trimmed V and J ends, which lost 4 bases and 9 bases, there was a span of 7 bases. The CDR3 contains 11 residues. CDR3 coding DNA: TGTGCCAGCAGCTCGGAGATTGAGCAGTTCTTC. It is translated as CASSSEIEQFF.

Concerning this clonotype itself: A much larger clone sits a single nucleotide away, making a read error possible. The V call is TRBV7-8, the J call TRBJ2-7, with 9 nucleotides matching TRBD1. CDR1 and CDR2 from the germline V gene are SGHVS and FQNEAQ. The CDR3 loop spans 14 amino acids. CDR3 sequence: CASSWTGDSYVQYF. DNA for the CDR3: TGTGCCAGCAGTTGGACAGGGGACTCCTACGTGCAGTACTTC.

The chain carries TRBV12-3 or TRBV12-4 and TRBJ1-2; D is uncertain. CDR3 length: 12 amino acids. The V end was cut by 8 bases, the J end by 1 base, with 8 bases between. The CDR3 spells CASETSNYGYTF. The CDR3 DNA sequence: TGTGCCAGCGAGACAAGTAACTATGGCTACACCTTC.

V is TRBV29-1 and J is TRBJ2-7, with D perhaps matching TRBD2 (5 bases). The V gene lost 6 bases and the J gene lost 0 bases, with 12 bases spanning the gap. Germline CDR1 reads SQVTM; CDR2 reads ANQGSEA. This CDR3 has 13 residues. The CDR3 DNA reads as TGCAGCGTGGGCCTAGCAGGCTCCTACGAGCAGTACTTC. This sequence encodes CSVGLAGSYEQYF.

CDR3 coding DNA: TGTGCCAGCAGTTACCCGACCGGGGACAGGGTAGGCGTACGGGTCGGCTATGGCTACACCTTC. This codes for CASSYPTGDRVGVRVGYGYTF. The chain couples TRBV6-5 to TRBJ1-2; TRBD1 aligns across 9 bases. V lost 2 bases and J lost 4; bases outside the gene matches: 23. There are 21 residues in the CDR3. The germline V gene encodes CDR1 MNHEY and CDR2 SVGAGI.

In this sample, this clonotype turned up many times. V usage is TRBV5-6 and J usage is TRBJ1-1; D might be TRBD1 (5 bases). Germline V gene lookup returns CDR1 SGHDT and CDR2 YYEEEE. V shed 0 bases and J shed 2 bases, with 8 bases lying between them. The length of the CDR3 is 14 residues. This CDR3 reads CASSLAGTNTEAFF. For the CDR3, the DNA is TGTGCCAGCAGCTTGGCGGGGACCAACACTGAAGCTTTCTTT.

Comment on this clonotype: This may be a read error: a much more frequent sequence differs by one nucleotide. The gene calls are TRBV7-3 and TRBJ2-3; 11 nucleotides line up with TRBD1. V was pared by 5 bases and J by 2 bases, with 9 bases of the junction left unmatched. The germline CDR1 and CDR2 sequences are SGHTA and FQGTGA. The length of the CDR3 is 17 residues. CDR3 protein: CASSPRTGGCNTDTQYF. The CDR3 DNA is TGTGCCAGCAGCCCTCGGACAGGGGGCTGCAACACAGATACGCAGTATTTT.

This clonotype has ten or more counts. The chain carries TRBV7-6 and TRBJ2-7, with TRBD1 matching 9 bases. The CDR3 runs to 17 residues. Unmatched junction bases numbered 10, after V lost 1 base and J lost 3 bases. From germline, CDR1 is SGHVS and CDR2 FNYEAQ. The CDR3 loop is CASSLEAGTGLLYEQYF. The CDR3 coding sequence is TGTGCCAGCAGCTTAGAGGCAGGGACAGGGCTACTCTACGAGCAGTACTTC.

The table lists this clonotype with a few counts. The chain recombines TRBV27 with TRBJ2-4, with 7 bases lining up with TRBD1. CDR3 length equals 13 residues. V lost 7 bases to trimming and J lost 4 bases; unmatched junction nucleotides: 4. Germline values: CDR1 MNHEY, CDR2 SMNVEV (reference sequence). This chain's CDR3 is CASTGQEKNIQYF. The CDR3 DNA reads TGTGCCAGCACCGGACAGGAGAAAAACATTCAGTACTTC.

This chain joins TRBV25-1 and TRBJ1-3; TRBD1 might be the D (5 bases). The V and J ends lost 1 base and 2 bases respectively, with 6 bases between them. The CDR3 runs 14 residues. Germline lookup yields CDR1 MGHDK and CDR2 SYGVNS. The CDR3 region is CASSESTAGNTIYF. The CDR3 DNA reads TGTGCCAGCAGTGAATCGACAGCTGGAAACACCATATATTTT.

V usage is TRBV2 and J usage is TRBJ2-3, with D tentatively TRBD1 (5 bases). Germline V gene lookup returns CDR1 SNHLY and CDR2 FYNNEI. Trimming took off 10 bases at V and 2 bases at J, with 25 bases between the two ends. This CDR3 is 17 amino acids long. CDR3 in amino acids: CANCQFGPGLATDTQYF. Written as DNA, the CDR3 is TGTGCCAACTGCCAATTCGGACCAGGGTTGGCCACAGATACGCAGTATTTT.

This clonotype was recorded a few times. CDR3 DNA: TGTGCTAGTGGTTCCCCGGATTCCGGGGAGCTGTTTTTT. Protein sequence: CASGSPDSGELFF. The chain couples TRBV12-5 to TRBJ2-2; no clear D. V was pared by 4 bases and J by 6 bases, with 9 bases between. The germline V gene encodes CDR1 LGHNT and CDR2 FRNRAP. The CDR3 has 13 residues.

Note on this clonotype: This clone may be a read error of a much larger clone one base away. CDR3 DNA sequence: TGTGCCAGCAGCTTGCCGGGAGAGGGGGTATACAATGAGCAGTTCTTC. Its translation is CASSLPGEGVYNEQFF. The rearrangement links TRBV11-2 to TRBJ2-1; TRBD1 or TRBD2 may be the D gene (6 bases each). The CDR3 is 16 residues long. Germline loops: CDR1 SGHAT, CDR2 FQNNGV. V was trimmed by 3 bases and J by 4 bases, leaving 16 bases between them.

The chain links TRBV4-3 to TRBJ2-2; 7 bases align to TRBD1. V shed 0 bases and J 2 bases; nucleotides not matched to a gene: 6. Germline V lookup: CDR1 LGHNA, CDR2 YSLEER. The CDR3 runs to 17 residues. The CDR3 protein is CASSQDLGTVNTGELFF. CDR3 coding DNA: TGCGCCAGCAGCCAAGATTTGGGGACAGTAAACACCGGGGAGCTGTTTTTT.

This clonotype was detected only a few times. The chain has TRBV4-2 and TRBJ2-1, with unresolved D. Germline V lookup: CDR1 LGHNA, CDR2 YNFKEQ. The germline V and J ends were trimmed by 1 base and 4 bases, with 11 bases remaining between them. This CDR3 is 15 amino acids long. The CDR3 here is CASSQAFSGYNEQFF. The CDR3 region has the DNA TGTGCCAGCAGCCAAGCTTTTTCCGGGTACAATGAGCAGTTCTTC.

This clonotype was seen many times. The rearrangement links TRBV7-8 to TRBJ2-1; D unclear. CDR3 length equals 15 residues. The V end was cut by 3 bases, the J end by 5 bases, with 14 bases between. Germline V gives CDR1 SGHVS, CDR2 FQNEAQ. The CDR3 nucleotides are TGTGCCAGCAGCTTTAACGGTGCTCGACACAATGAGCAGTTCTTC. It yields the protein CASSFNGARHNEQFF. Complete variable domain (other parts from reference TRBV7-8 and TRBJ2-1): GAGVSQSPRYKVAKRGQDVALRCDPISGHVSLFWYQQALGQGPEFLTYFQNEAQLDKSGLPSDRFFAERPEGSVSTLKIQRTQQEDSAVYLCASSFNGARHNEQFFGPGTRLTVL.

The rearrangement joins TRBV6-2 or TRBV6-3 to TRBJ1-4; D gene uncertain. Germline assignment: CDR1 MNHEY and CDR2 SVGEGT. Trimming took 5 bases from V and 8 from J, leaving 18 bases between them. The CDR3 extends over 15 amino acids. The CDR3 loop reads CASSERLLAREKLFF. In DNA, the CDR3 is TGTGCCAGCAGTGAAAGGTTGCTGGCGCGCGAAAAACTGTTTTTT.

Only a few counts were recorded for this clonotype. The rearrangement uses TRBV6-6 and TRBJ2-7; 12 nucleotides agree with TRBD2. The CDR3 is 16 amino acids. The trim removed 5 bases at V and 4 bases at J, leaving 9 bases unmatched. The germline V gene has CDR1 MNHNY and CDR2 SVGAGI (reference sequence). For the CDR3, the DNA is TGTGCCAGCAGTCTCACGACTAGCGGGGGTCCTTACGAGCAGTACGTC. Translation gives CASSLTTSGGPYEQYV.

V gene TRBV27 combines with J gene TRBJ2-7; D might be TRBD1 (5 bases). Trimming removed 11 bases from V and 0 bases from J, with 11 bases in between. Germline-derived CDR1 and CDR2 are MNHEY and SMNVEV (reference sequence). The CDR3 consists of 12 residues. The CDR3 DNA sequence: TGTGCCGGGCACAGGTACTCCTACGAGCAGTACGTC. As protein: CAGHRYSYEQYV.

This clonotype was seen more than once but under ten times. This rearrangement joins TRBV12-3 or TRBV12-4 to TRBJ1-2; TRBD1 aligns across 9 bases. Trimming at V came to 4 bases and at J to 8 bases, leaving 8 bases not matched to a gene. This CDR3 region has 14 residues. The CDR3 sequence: CASSSKGTGRGYTF. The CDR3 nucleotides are TGTGCCAGCAGTTCCAAAGGGACAGGGAGAGGCTACACCTTC.

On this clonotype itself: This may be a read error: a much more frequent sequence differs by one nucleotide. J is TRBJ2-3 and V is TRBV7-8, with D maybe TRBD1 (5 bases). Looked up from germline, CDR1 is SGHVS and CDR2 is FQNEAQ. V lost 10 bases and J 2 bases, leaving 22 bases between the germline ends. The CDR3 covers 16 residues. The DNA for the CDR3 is TGTGCCAACACCCTAGGGGCAAGAATGAACACAGATACGCAGTATTTT. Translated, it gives CANTLGARMNTDTQYF.